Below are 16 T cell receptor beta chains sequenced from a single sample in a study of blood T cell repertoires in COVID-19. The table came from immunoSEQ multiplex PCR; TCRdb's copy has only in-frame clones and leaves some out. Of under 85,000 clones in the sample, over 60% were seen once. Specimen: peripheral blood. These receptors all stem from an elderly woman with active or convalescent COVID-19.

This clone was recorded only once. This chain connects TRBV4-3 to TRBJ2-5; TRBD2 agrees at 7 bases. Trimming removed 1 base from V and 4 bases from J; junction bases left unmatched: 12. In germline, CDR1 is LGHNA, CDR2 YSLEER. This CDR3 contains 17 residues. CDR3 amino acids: CASSQGTPGTGGETQYF. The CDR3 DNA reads TGCGCCAGCAGCCAAGGGACGCCCGGGACGGGAGGAGAGACCCAGTACTTC.

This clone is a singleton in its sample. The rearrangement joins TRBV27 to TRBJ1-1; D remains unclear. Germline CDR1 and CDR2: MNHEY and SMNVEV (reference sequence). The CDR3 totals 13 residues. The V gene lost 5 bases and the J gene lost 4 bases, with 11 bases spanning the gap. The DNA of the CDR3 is TGTGCCAGCAGTCGCGACGAGGGCACTGAAGCTTTCTTT. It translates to CASSRDEGTEAFF.

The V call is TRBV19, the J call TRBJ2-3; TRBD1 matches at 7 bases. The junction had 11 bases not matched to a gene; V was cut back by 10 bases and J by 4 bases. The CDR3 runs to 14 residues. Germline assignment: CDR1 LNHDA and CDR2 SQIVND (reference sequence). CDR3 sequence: CATTPDRTSDTQYF. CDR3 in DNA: TGTGCCACCACCCCGGACAGGACCTCAGATACGCAGTATTTT.

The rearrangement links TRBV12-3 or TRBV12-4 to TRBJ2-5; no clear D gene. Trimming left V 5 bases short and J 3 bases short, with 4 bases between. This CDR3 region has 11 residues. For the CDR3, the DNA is TGTGCCAGCAGTCCCAAAGAGACCCAGTACTTC. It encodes CASSPKETQYF.

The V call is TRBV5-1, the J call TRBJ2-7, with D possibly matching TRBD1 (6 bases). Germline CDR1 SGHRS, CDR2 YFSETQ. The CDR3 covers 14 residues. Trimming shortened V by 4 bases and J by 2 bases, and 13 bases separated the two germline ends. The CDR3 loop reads CASSTPQGPYEQYF. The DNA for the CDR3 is TGCGCCAGCAGCACGCCACAGGGTCCCTACGAGCAGTACTTC.

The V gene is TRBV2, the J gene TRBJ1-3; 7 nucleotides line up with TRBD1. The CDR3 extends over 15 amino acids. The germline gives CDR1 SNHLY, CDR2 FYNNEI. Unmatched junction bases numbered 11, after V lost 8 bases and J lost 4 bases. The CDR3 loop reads CASRQGLSPGNTIYF. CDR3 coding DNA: TGTGCCAGCCGACAGGGATTGAGTCCCGGAAACACCATATATTTT.

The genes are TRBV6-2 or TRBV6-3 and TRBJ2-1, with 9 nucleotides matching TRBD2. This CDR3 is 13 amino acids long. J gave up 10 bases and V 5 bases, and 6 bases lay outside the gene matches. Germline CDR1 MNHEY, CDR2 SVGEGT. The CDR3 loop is CASSPLAGGEQFF. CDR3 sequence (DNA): TGTGCCAGCAGTCCCTTGGCGGGAGGGGAGCAGTTCTTC.

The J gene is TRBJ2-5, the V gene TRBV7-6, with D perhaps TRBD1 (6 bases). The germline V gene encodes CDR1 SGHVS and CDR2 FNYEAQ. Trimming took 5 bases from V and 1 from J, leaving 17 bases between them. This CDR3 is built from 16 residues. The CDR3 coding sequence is TGTGCCAGCAGCCCAGAACAGGGTATGGGCCAAGAGACCCAGTACTTC. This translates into CASSPEQGMGQETQYF. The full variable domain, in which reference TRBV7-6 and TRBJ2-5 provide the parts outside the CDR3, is GAGVSQSPRYKVTKRGQDVALRCDPISGHVSLYWYRQALGQGPEFLTYFNYEAQQDKSGLPNDRFSAERPEGSISTLTIQRTEQRDSAMYRCASSPEQGMGQETQYFGPGTRLLVL.

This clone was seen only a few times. The CDR3 DNA reads as TGTGCCAGCAGCTTCCTCAGGTGGTCGGAGCCCCAGCATTTT. It encodes CASSFLRWSEPQHF. The chain combines TRBV7-2 with TRBJ1-5; D uncertain. Trimming left V 3 bases short and J 8 bases short, with 14 bases between. Germline V gene lookup returns CDR1 SGHTA and CDR2 FQGNSA. This CDR3 is built from 14 residues.

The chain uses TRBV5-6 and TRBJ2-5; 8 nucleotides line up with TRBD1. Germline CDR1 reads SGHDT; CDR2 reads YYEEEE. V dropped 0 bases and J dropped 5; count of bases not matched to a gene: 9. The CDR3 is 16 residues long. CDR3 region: CASSLGQGAMGETQYF. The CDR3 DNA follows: TGTGCCAGCAGCTTGGGGCAGGGGGCGATGGGTGAGACCCAGTACTTC.

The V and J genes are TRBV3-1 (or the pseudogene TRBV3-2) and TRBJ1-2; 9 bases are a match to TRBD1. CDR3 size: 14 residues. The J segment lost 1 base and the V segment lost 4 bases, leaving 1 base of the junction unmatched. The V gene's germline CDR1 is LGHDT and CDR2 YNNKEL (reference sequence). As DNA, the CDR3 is TGTGCCAGCAGCCGGACAGGGGTTAACTATGGCTACACCTTC. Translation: CASSRTGVNYGYTF.

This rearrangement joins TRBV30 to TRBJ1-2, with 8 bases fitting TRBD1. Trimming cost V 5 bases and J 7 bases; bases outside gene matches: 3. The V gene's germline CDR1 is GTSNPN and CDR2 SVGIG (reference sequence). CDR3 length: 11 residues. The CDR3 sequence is CAWQGAGGYTF. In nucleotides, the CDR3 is TGTGCCTGGCAGGGGGCCGGTGGCTACACCTTC.

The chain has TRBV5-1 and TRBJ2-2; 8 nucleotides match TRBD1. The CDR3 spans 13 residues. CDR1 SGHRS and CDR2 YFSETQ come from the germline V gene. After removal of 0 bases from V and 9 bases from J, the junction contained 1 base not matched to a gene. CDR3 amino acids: CASSLAGGRELFF. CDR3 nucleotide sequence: TGCGCCAGCAGCTTGGCAGGGGGCAGGGAGCTGTTTTTT.

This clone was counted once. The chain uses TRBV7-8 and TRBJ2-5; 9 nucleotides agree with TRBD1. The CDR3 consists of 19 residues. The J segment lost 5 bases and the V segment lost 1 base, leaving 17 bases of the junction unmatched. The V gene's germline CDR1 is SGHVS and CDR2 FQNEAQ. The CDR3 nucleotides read TGTGCCAGCAGCTTAGAGAGACTGCAGGGACAGGGAGTGAAGGAGACCCAGTACTTC. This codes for CASSLERLQGQGVKETQYF.

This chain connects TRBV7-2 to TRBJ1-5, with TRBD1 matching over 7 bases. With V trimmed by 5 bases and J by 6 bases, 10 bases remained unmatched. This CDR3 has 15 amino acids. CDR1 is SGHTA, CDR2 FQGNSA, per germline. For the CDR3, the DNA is TGTGCCAGCAGCCATTCAACAGGGGCAGGTCAGCCCCAGCATTTT. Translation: CASSHSTGAGQPQHF. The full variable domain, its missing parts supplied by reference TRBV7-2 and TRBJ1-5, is GAGVSQSPSNKVTEKGKDVELRCDPISGHTALYWYRQSLGQGLEFLIYFQGNSAPDKSGLPSDRFSAERTGGSVSTLTIQRTQQEDSAVYLCASSHSTGAGQPQHFGDGTRLSIL.

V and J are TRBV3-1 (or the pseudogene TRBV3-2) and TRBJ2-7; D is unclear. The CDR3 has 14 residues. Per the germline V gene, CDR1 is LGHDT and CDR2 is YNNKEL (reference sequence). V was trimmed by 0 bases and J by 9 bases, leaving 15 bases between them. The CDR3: CASSQDKTGGRQYF. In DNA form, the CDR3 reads TGTGCCAGCAGCCAAGATAAGACGGGTGGTAGGCAGTACTTC.